This T cell receptor beta chain was identified in a study of blood T cell repertoires in COVID-19 (dated by TCRdb to about 2020). About the full investigation: Collaborator samples came from the United States, Italy and Spain and covered acute and convalescent phases of COVID-19. The repertoires were released in a freely available public database intended as a resource for research on the immune response to SARS-CoV-2. Subjects who had been exposed to COVID-19, were actively infected with it, or had recovered from it provided the deeply sampled blood TCRbeta repertoires that made up the dataset. Where available, HLA class I and class II types were obtained from metadata supplied by the sample provider rather than from assay-based typing. Nearly every sample came with metadata listing a de-identified subject ID, COVID-19 status, age in years and sex. The samples were drawn from two sources: the first 160 participants of the ongoing ImmuneRACE study, and 1,200 or so subjects contributed by 6 global collaborators. The material from the prospective study consisted of cDNA or gDNA derived from T cells, B-cell-depleted T cells, or PBMCs. Study-wide conclusions, independent of this receptor: Clinical and demographic metadata were provided uncurated, with the amount varying by source and participant.

V lost 5 bases and J lost 3 bases; the stretch between them is 8 bases long. Taken from cysteine to phenylalanine, the CDR3 has 12 residues. The DNA shown is the 36-base CDR3, in frame from base 1. The germline V gene specifies KGHSH as CDR1 and LQKENI as CDR2. The immunoSEQ Assay, a bias-controlled multiplex PCR, was used to amplify TCRbeta CDR3 regions from genomic DNA. The authors processed their data as follows. Within the assay, amplification of reference gene primers was used to estimate how many nucleated cells each sample contained. To quantify the absolute abundance of each unique TCRbeta CDR3 rearrangement, sequence reads were collapsed and filtered. For each sample, productive Simpson clonality was calculated by taking the square root of Simpson's diversity index across productive rearrangements. The table comes from immuneACCESS by way of TCRdb, which keeps in-frame sequences with V and J called. Part of the clones is missing from these tables; in studies checked, under half for an unresolved V gene and the rest for unknown reasons. V and J calls plus clone size are reproduced from that table; the DNA served to infer D and trimming. The sample table shows some 100,000 clones, and about 86% are seen once. Of the sample, roughly 8.1% falls within the top ten clones.

A word on this clone: Its antigen remains undetermined. No much larger clonotype is one base removed from it; base qualities were not supplied.

Collaborating institutions collected whole blood in K2EDTA tubes following their own protocols. For TCRbeta analysis, collaborator samples were shipped as frozen whole blood, as isolated PBMCs, or as DNA extracted from either sample type. The sample consisted of peripheral blood. The receptor was derived from a woman in her 70s with acute or convalescent COVID-19. The chain employs TRBV18 and TRBJ2-7, with TRBD1 tentatively as D gene (5 bases match). The DNA reads TGTGCCAGCTCATCCGACAGCTACGAGCAGTACTTC. This encodes CASSSDSYEQYF.